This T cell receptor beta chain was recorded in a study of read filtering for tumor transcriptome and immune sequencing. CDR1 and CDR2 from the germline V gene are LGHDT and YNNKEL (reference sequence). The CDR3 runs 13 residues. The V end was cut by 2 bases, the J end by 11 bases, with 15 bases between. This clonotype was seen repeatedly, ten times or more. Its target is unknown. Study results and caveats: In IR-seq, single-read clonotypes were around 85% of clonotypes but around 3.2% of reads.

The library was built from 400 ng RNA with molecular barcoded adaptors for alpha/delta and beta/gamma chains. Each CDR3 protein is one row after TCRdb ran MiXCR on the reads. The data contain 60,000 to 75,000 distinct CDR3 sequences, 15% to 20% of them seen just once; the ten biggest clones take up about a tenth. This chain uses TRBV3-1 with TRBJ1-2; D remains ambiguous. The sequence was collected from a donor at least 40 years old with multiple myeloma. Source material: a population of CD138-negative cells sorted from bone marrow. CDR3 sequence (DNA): TGTGCCAGCAGCCAATTGTCGGGAGCCTCTTACACCTTC. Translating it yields CASSQLSGASYTF.